This TCR beta chain was sequenced during a study of blood T cell repertoires in COVID-19. Study overall: Researchers got acute and convalescent COVID-19 samples from the United States, Italy and Spain. The analysed material was cDNA or gDNA that came from T cells, B-cell-depleted T cells, or PBMCs.

In the original analysis: Nucleated cell number was recorded as an estimate derived from reference gene primer amplification. Clones were read by immunoSEQ multiplex PCR, and TCRdb kept only the in-frame ones, dropping some. V, J and clone size are those of that table, while D and trimming were read from the DNA. The table has around 100,000 clones, around nine tenths seen once. V lost 3 bases to trimming and J lost 5 bases, with 14 bases between them. This CDR3 has 15 residues. Germline V gene sequence: CDR1 MNHNS, CDR2 SASEGT. The clonotype comes from a human donor in a cohort sampled during active COVID-19. The rearrangement uses TRBV6-1 and TRBJ1-5; tentatively, D is TRBD1 (5 bases). What was sequenced was peripheral blood. In DNA form, the CDR3 reads TGTGCCAGCAGTGACACTATCCCGGGGGATCAGCCCCAGCATTTT. It yields the protein CASSDTIPGDQPQHF.